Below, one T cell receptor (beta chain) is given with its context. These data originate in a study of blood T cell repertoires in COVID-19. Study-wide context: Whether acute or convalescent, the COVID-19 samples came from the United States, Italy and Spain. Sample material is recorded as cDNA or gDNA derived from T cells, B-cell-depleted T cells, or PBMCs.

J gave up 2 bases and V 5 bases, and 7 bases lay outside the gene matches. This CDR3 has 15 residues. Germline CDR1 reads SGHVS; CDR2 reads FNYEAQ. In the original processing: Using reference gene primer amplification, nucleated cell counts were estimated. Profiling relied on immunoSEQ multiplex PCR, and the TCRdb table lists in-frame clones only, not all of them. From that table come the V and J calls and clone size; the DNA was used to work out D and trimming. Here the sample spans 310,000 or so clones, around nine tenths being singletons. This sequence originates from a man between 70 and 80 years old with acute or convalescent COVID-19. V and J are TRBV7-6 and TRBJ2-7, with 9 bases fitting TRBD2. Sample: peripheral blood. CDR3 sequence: CASSSGTSKPYEQYF. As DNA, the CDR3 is TGTGCCAGCAGCAGCGGGACTAGCAAGCCCTACGAGCAGTACTTC.